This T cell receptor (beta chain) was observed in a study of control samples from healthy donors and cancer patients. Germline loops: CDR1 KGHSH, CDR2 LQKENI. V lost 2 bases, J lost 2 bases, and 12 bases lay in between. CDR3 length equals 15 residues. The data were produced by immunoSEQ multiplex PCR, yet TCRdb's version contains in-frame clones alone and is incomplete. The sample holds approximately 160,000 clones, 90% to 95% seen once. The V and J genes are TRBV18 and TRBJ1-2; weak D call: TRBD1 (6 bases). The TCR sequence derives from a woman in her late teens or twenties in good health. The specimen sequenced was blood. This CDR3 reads CASSPTTGLNYGYTF. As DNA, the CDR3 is TGTGCCAGCTCACCAACCACAGGGCTGAACTATGGCTACACCTTC.